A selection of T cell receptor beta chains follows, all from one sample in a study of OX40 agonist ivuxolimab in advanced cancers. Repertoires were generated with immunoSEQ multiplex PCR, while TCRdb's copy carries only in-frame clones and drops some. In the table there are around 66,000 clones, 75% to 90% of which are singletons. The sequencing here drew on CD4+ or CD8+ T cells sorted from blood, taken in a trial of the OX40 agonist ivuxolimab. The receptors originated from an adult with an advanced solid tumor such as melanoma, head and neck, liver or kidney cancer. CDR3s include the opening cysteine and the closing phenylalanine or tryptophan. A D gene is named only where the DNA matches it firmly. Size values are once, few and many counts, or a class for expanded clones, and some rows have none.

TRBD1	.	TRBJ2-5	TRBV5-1	TGCGCCAGCAGCCCGGGGGACAGGGGATACCAAGAGACCCAGTACTTC	CASSPGDRGYQETQYF
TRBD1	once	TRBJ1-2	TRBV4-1	TGCGCCAGCAGCCAGCGGACAGGGGAACGTAGCTACACCTTC	CASSQRTGERSYTF
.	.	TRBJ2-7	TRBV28	TGTGCCAGCAGTCCAGGGTTCGGGCAGTACTTC	CASSPGFGQYF
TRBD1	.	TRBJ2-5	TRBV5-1	TGCGCCAGCAGCTTGGTGAGCAGGGGGCAAGAGACCCAGTACTTC	CASSLVSRGQETQYF
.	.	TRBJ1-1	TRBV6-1	TGTGCCAGCAGTGACGGGCGGGGATTGAACACTGAAGCTTTCTTT	CASSDGRGLNTEAFF
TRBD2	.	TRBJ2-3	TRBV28	TGTGCCAGCAGTCGCCCCCATCACGGGGGAGGGACAGATACGCAGTATTTT	CASSRPHHGGGTDTQYF
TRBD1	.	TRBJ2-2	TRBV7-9	TGTGCCAGCAGCCCCTGGGACAGAAGCACCGGGGAGCTGTTTTTT	CASSPWDRSTGELFF
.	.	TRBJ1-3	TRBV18	TGTGCCAGCTCACCACAGTCAGGGCAGAATGGAAACACCATATATTTT	CASSPQSGQNGNTIYF
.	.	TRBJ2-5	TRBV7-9	TGTGCCAGCAGCTTGAACAGTCAAGAGACCCAGTACTTC	CASSLNSQETQYF
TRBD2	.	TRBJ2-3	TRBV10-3	TGTGCCATCAGGGGGGGACTAGGGAGCACAGATACGCAGTATTTT	CAIRGGLGSTDTQYF
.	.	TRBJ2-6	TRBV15	TGTGCCACCAGCCGGTACAGGGCTGGGGCCAACGTCCTGACTTTC	CATSRYRAGANVLTF
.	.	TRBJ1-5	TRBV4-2	TGTGCCAGCAGCCAAAATCGGGGGCCCCAGCATTTT	CASSQNRGPQHF
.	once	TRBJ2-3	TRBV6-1	TGTGCCAGCAGTCGCCGGGACTCCACAGATACGCAGTATTTT	CASSRRDSTDTQYF
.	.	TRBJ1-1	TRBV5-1	TGCGCCAGCAGCGCGGACAGAACGGAAGCTTTCTTT	CASSADRTEAFF
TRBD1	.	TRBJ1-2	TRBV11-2	TGTGCCAGCAGCCCACGGACAGGGGATGGCTACACCTTC	CASSPRTGDGYTF
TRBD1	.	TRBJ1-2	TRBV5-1	TGCGCCAGCAGCCCGGGACAGCCTGGGAATGGCTACACCTTC	CASSPGQPGNGYTF
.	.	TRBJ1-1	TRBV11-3	TGTGCCAGCAGCTTATCCGGAAGGAACACTGAAGCTTTCTTT	CASSLSGRNTEAFF
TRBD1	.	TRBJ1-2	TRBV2	TGTGCCAGCAGTCCTGACAGGGGCATTAGCTATGGCTACACCTTC	CASSPDRGISYGYTF
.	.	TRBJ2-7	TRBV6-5	TGTGCCAGCAGTTACGGAGGGGGGCAGCTCTCCTACGAGCAGTACTTC	CASSYGGGQLSYEQYF
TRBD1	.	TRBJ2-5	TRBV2	TGTGCCAGCAGTGTTTGGGGGCGGACAGGTTCCGAGACCCAGTACTTC	CASSVWGRTGSETQYF
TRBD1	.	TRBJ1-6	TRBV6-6	TGTGCCAGCAGCCCCGGGACAGGGGAATATTCACCCCTCCACTTT	CASSPGTGEYSPLHF
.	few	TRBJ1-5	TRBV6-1	TGTGCCAGCAGTGAATTTATGCGTGATCAGCCCCAGCATTTT	CASSEFMRDQPQHF
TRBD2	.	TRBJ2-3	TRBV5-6	TGTGCCAGCAGCTCACTAGCGGGGTCTAGCACAGATACGCAGTATTTT	CASSSLAGSSTDTQYF
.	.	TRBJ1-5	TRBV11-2	TGTGCCAGCAGCCCCGCCGGGGCCCGTCAGCCCCAGCATTTT	CASSPAGARQPQHF
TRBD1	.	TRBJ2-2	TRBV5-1	TGCGCCAGCAGCTGGACAGGGAGGTTAGCCGGGGAGCTGTTTTTT	CASSWTGRLAGELFF
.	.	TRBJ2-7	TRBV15	TGTGCCACCAGCAGTATAGGGCTACAACCTATCACCTCCTACGAGCAGTACTTC	CATSSIGLQPITSYEQYF
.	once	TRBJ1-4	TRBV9	TGTGCCAGCAGCGAGGGGCCGACGGGACTTAATGAAAAACTGTTTTTT	CASSEGPTGLNEKLFF
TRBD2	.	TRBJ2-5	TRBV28	TGTGCCAGCAGTTCAAGCGGGGGGTGGTGGGAGACCCAGTACTTC	CASSSSGGWWETQYF
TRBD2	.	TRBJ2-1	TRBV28	TGTGCCAGCAGTTATAGCGGGCCCTCCCTTAGAGAATCCAATGAGCAGTTCTTC	CASSYSGPSLRESNEQFF
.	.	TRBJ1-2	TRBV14	TGTGCCAGCAGCCAGGGTGCGTGGGGAATGCGCTACACCTTC	CASSQGAWGMRYTF
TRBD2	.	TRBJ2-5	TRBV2	TGTGCCAGCAGTGTTGCGGGGGGTCGGCAGACCCAGTACTTC	CASSVAGGRQTQYF
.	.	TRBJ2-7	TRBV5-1	TGCGCCAGCAGCTATGAAAATTACGAGCAGTACTTC	CASSYENYEQYF
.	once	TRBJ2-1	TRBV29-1	TGCAGCGTCTCTAGCGAACCCTCCTACAATGAGCAGTTCTTC	CSVSSEPSYNEQFF
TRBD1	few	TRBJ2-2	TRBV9	TGTGCCAGCAGCCCACAAGGGACAGCCCTTACCGGGGAGCTGTTTTTT	CASSPQGTALTGELFF
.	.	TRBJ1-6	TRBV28	TGTGCCAGCAGTTTTTTCAGGGAAGGGAATTCACCCCTCCACTTT	CASSFFREGNSPLHF
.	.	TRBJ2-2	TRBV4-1	TGCGCCAGCAGCCAGGGCCCAGGGGAGAGGGCCGGGGAGCTGTTTTTT	CASSQGPGERAGELFF
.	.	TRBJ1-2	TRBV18	TGTGCCAGCTCACCCTCCGGGACCGATTATGGCTACACCTTC	CASSPSGTDYGYTF
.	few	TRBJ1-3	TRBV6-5	TGTGCCAGCAGTTACGCCCCGGGGGTGGGAAACACCATATATTTT	CASSYAPGVGNTIYF
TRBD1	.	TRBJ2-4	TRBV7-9	TGTGCCAGCAGCCGACTTAAGGTGATGGGACAGGGTGAAAACATTCAGTACTTC	CASSRLKVMGQGENIQYF
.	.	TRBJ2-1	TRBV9	TGTGCCAGCAGCTTCCAGATGGGTGCCTACAATGAGCAGTTCTTC	CASSFQMGAYNEQFF
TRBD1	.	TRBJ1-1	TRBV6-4	TGTGCCAGCAGTGGCCGGGAAGGGGGCGCTAACACTGAAGCTTTCTTT	CASSGREGGANTEAFF
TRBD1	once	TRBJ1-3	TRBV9	TGTGCCAGCAGCGTAGGGACACCACAGGGGCTCTCTGGAAACACCATATATTTT	CASSVGTPQGLSGNTIYF